This T cell receptor beta chain was profiled in a study of CD8 T cells in ankylosing spondylitis. TCRdb called the 5' RACE reads again in MiXCR, with one record for every CDR3 protein. The table has around 250,000 distinct CDR3 sequences, about 18% seen once. V was trimmed by 10 bases and J by 10 bases, leaving 19 bases between them. The CDR3 runs to 13 residues. Germline CDR1 MNHNY, CDR2 SVGAGI (reference sequence). The receptor was isolated from a male donor with ankylosing spondylitis or in good health (not recorded which). The sample comprised blood, either unsorted or a sorted T cell fraction (not recorded which). This sequence joins TRBV6-6 and TRBJ2-2, with a weak D call TRBD1 (6 bases). The CDR3 region has the DNA TGTGCCATCTTCCTAGGGCAGGGGATGGAGCTGTTTTTT. Translating gives CAIFLGQGMELFF.